These T cell receptor beta chains were read from a single sample in a study of regulatory T cells in long-lasting Graves disease. TCRdb called the multiplex PCR reads again in MiXCR, with one record for every CDR3 protein. The sample shows 410,000 or so distinct CDR3 sequences, about 16% of them seen only once. The sample was also linked to a second study, of T cells in Graves' hyperthyroidism and ophthalmopathy.

The specimen comprised peripheral blood mononuclear cells (PBMCs), sampled at new diagnosis, from a patient treated with antithyroid drugs. Source of these receptors: a woman in her twenties or thirties with Graves disease. Both conserved end residues are part of each CDR3. The D gene is left open where the match is weak. Expanded clones are given a class, and other clones once, few, many or no size at all.

V gene	J gene	D gene	clone size	CDR3 DNA	CDR3 protein
TRBV2	TRBJ2-2	-	many	TGTGCCAGCAGTGGTGCAGGAGCGAACACCGGGGAGCTGTTTTTT	CASSGAGANTGELFF
TRBV3-1	TRBJ2-1	TRBD2	-	TGTGCCAGCAGCCAGCGGGGGGGCTTCTACAATGAGCAGTTCTTC	CASSQRGGFYNEQFF
TRBV15	TRBJ2-7	TRBD1	few	TGTGCCACCAGCAGAGTAGCCGGGACAGGGGTCTACGAGCAGTACTTC	CATSRVAGTGVYEQYF
TRBV6-2/TRBV6-3	TRBJ1-1	-	few	TGTGCCAGCAGTGACCTCGCTGCTGAAGCTTTCTTT	CASSDLAAEAFF
TRBV2	TRBJ2-3	-	-	TGTGCCAGCAGTGATACTAGACATACGCAGTATTTT	CASSDTRHTQYF
TRBV5-1	TRBJ2-5	-	-	TGCGCCAGCAGCTTCGGTAAAGAGACCCAGTACTTC	CASSFGKETQYF
TRBV19	TRBJ2-1	-	-	TGTGCCAGCAGGACTGTTTTGAATGAGCAGTTCTTC	CASRTVLNEQFF
TRBV28	TRBJ1-2	TRBD1	few	TGTGCCAGCAGTTTCCTTTTCACTTTTCAGGGGGCTAACTATGGCTACACCTTC	CASSFLFTFQGANYGYTF
TRBV7-2	TRBJ2-5	TRBD1	many	TGTGCCAGCAGACCGACAGGGGTCGAGACCCAGTACTTC	CASRPTGVETQYF
TRBV24-1	TRBJ2-6	-	-	TGTGCCACCAGTGACAGACTAGTTTCTGGGGCCAACGTCCTGACTTTC	CATSDRLVSGANVLTF
TRBV18	TRBJ1-6	-	-	TGTGCCAGCTCACCGTCTCTGGGAGGTTCACCCCTCCACTTT	CASSPSLGGSPLHF
TRBV7-8	TRBJ2-3	TRBD2	-	TGTGCCAGCAGCCGAGACCCCGGCCTAGCGGGAGGCTATACTTTT	CASSRDPGLAGGYTF
TRBV7-8	TRBJ2-7	-	-	TGTGCCAGCAGCTTAGTAACAGTCTCCTACGAGCAGTACTTC	CASSLVTVSYEQYF
TRBV5-1	TRBJ2-1	TRBD2	few	TGCGCCAGCAGCTTGGTTGGCGGGAGCGGTACTAATGAGCAGTTCTTC	CASSLVGGSGTNEQFF
TRBV7-8	TRBJ2-7	TRBD1	many	TGTGCCAGCAGCCAGAGGACAGGGGTTAACTACGAGCAGTACTTC	CASSQRTGVNYEQYF
TRBV6-1	TRBJ2-1	-	few	TGTGCCAGCAGCCCCTGGAATGAGTTGGACAATGAGCAGTTCTTC	CASSPWNELDNEQFF
TRBV14	TRBJ2-5	-	many	TGTGCCAGCACCTCTCGCCGAGAAGAGACCCAGTACTTC	CASTSRREETQYF
TRBV4-1	TRBJ1-5	-	many	TGCGCCAGCAGCCAAGATCTGACTACCCAGCAGCCCCAGCATTTT	CASSQDLTTQQPQHF
TRBV12-3/TRBV12-4	TRBJ2-7	TRBD2	many	TGTGCCAGCAGTTTCGGGCTAGCGGGAGGTCACGAGCAGTACTTC	CASSFGLAGGHEQYF
TRBV13	TRBJ1-3	TRBD1	-	TGTGCCAGCAGCTTAGGCAGGGGGAATGGAAACACCATATATTTT	CASSLGRGNGNTIYF
TRBV6-9	TRBJ1-4	TRBD1	-	TGTGCCAGCAGTTCTGCAGGGGGCCAGTCACTGTTTTTT	CASSSAGGQSLFF
TRBV11-2	TRBJ2-7	-	many	TGTGCCAGCAGCTCCGACAGAACCAACTACGAGCAGTACTTC	CASSSDRTNYEQYF
TRBV10-2	TRBJ2-4	TRBD1	once	TGCGCCAGCAGTGAGTTGGGGGACAGAATCAAAAACATTCAGTACTTC	CASSELGDRIKNIQYF
TRBV27	TRBJ2-5	-	-	TGTGCCAGCGGATACCAAGAGACCCAGTACTTC	CASGYQETQYF
TRBV6-1	TRBJ1-3	-	-	TGTGCCAGTTGGCGTACCCCTAACTCTGGAAACACCATATATTTT	CASWRTPNSGNTIYF
TRBV20-1	TRBJ2-1	-	few	TGCAGTGCTAGTTGGGTCGGCGGTGCTTTGGATGAGCAGTTCTTC	CSASWVGGALDEQFF
TRBV6-1	TRBJ2-1	-	few	TGTGCCAGCATCGGGACGCCTAGCTCCTACAATGAGCAGTTCTTC	CASIGTPSSYNEQFF
TRBV12-3/TRBV12-4	TRBJ1-5	TRBD1	-	TGTGCCAGCAGCCGATTTCAGGGGGGGAACAGCAATCGGCCCCAGCATTTT	CASSRFQGGNSNRPQHF
TRBV12-3/TRBV12-4	TRBJ2-3	-	many	TGTGCCAGCAGTTTTGCGGGGTCAGATACGCAGTATTTT	CASSFAGSDTQYF
TRBV7-8	TRBJ2-3	-	many	TGTGCCAGCAGCAGGGGAGGCGGCAGCACAGATACGCAGTATTTT	CASSRGGGSTDTQYF
TRBV28	TRBJ1-1	-	many	TGTGCCAGCAGTTTCTGGTGGGGACCAAACACTGAAGCTTTCTTT	CASSFWWGPNTEAFF
TRBV24-1	TRBJ1-2	-	-	TGTGCCACCAGTGATGCCAGGGAGTATGGCTACACCTTC	CATSDAREYGYTF
TRBV9	TRBJ2-3	-	few	TGTGCCAGCAGCGTAGTCGGGGATACGCAGTATTTT	CASSVVGDTQYF
TRBV20-1	TRBJ2-1	TRBD2	many	TGCAGTGCTACCGTCGGTAGCGGGAGGGACAATGAGCAGTTCTTC	CSATVGSGRDNEQFF